The rows below give T cell receptor beta chains drawn from one sample of a study of T-cell reconstitution after alpha-beta-depleted transplantation in children. Each CDR3 protein is one row after TCRdb ran MiXCR on the PCR reads. The sample holds around 370,000 distinct CDR3 sequences, over 9% seen once. Sequencing used PBMCs from the stem cell graft donor, obtained from the stem cell graft. These receptors all stem from a human donor who donated a stem cell graft to a child with acute lymphoblastic leukemia. The CDR3 runs from the conserved cysteine through the conserved F or W. Fields, in order: J gene, D gene, clone size, V gene, CDR3 protein, CDR3 DNA. The D gene is left open where the match is weak. Rows may omit the clone size; those that give it use once, few, many or a size class.

TRBJ2-7 NA NA TRBV6-2/TRBV6-3 CASIGLTPHEQYF TGTGCCAGCATTGGGCTTACCCCTCACGAGCAGTACTTC
TRBJ2-5 TRBD2 NA TRBV5-1 CASSLNTGGVQETQYF TGCGCCAGCAGCCTAAACACGGGAGGCGTCCAAGAGACCCAGTACTTC
TRBJ1-1 NA few TRBV20-1 CSLRQVKGMNTEAFF TGCAGTCTCAGACAGGTTAAGGGGATGAACACTGAAGCTTTCTTT
TRBJ1-1 NA NA TRBV7-6 CASSLGPAGSTTEAFF TGTGCCAGCAGCTTAGGGCCCGCAGGGTCGACCACTGAAGCTTTCTTT
TRBJ2-1 TRBD2 NA TRBV11-1 CASSLALAGGPGSGFNEQFF TGTGCCAGCAGCTTAGCGCTAGCGGGAGGGCCTGGTTCGGGATTCAATGAGCAGTTCTTC
TRBJ1-2 NA NA TRBV12-3/TRBV12-4 CASSLGSSYYGYTF TGTGCCAGCAGTTTAGGATCGTCATACTATGGCTACACCTTC
TRBJ2-5 TRBD2 many TRBV20-1 CSARDLSSGYQETQYF TGCAGTGCTAGAGATCTTAGTAGCGGGTACCAAGAGACCCAGTACTTC
TRBJ1-1 NA NA TRBV6-1 CASRDSHTEAFF TGTGCCAGCAGGGACAGCCACACTGAAGCTTTCTTT
TRBJ2-7 NA NA TRBV20-1 CSARFGGGAGEQYF TGCAGTGCTAGATTCGGCGGAGGGGCTGGGGAGCAGTACTTC
TRBJ2-1 TRBD2 many TRBV29-1 CSVETSGSVTYNEQFF TGCAGCGTTGAGACTAGCGGGAGTGTTACCTACAATGAGCAGTTCTTC
TRBJ2-3 NA few TRBV10-3 CAISEFPLQGEVTDTQYF TGTGCCATCAGTGAGTTCCCCCTACAGGGAGAGGTGACAGATACGCAGTATTTT
TRBJ1-2 TRBD1 NA TRBV27 CASSSRDRALDYTF TGTGCCAGCAGTTCTCGGGACAGGGCCCTGGACTACACCTTC
TRBJ2-6 TRBD1 NA TRBV4-1 CASSQVSDRGRVAGANVLTF TGCGCCAGCAGCCAAGTTAGCGACAGGGGGCGGGTGGCTGGGGCCAACGTCCTGACTTTC
TRBJ2-4 NA few TRBV15 CATSKSGPLIQYF TGTGCCACCAGCAAATCAGGCCCCCTCATTCAGTACTTC
TRBJ2-7 NA many TRBV7-9 CASSREVSYEQYF TGTGCCAGCAGCCGCGAGGTCTCCTACGAGCAGTACTTC
TRBJ2-7 TRBD2 many TRBV4-1 CASSQGPATSGIYEQYF TGCGCCAGCAGCCAAGGCCCGGCCACTAGCGGGATTTACGAGCAGTACTTC
TRBJ2-7 NA many TRBV4-2 CASSQELADSYEQYF TGTGCCAGCAGCCAAGAGTTGGCCGATTCCTACGAGCAGTACTTC
TRBJ2-3 NA NA TRBV29-1 CSVASSTDTQYF TGCAGCGTTGCCAGCAGCACAGATACGCAGTATTTT
TRBJ2-7 TRBD1 NA TRBV6-1 CASSHPGTGYGEQYF TGTGCCAGCAGTCATCCCGGGACAGGGTACGGAGAGCAGTACTTC
TRBJ2-7 NA many TRBV25-1 CASRGPGTYEQYF TGTGCCAGCAGAGGGCCAGGTACCTACGAGCAGTACTTC
TRBJ2-7 NA few TRBV12-3/TRBV12-4 CASSSTPWAEQYF TGTGCCAGCAGTTCGACTCCTTGGGCCGAGCAGTACTTC
TRBJ2-3 NA many TRBV7-6 CASSLGPDTQYF TGTGCCAGCAGCTTAGGGCCAGATACGCAGTATTTT
TRBJ2-3 NA NA TRBV7-2 CASSLAARSGTDTQYF TGTGCCAGCAGCCTCGCCGCCCGGAGCGGCACAGATACGCAGTATTTT
TRBJ2-7 NA many TRBV27 CASSLEEGGSGEQYF TGTGCCAGCAGTTTAGAGGAGGGGGGAAGCGGCGAGCAGTACTTC
TRBJ2-7 NA many TRBV4-3 CASSQDYEGGPYEQYF TGCGCCAGCAGCCAAGACTATGAGGGAGGCCCCTACGAGCAGTACTTC
TRBJ2-1 TRBD1 few TRBV4-3 CASSRGRGNNEQFF TGCGCCAGCAGCCGAGGCAGGGGGAACAATGAGCAGTTCTTC
TRBJ2-7 NA many TRBV12-3/TRBV12-4 CASSFRGMTYEQYF TGTGCCAGCAGTTTCCGCGGGATGACCTACGAGCAGTACTTC
TRBJ2-5 NA NA TRBV28 CASSDYNQETQYF TGTGCCAGCAGCGATTATAATCAAGAGACCCAGTACTTC
TRBJ2-7 TRBD2 many TRBV25-1 CASGLAGLYEQYF TGTGCCAGCGGACTAGCGGGCCTCTACGAGCAGTACTTC
TRBJ2-5 TRBD1 few TRBV10-3 CAISFGQGETQYF TGTGCCATCAGCTTTGGACAGGGAGAGACCCAGTACTTC
TRBJ2-3 TRBD2 NA TRBV28 CASSPRLASITDTQYF TGTGCCAGCAGTCCGCGACTAGCGAGCATCACAGATACGCAGTATTTT
TRBJ2-7 TRBD2 NA TRBV12-3/TRBV12-4 CASRTTGGRESEQYF TGTGCCAGCAGAACGACTGGCGGGAGGGAGAGCGAGCAGTACTTC
TRBJ2-3 NA NA TRBV29-1 CSVKSTDTQYF TGCAGCGTTAAGAGCACAGATACGCAGTATTTT
TRBJ2-2 NA few TRBV7-2 CASSPPYTGELFF TGTGCCAGCAGCCCGCCTTACACCGGGGAGCTGTTTTTT
TRBJ2-5 TRBD2 NA TRBV29-1 CSVEASGRGYQETQYF TGCAGCGTTGAAGCCTCCGGGAGGGGGTACCAAGAGACCCAGTACTTC
TRBJ1-2 TRBD1 NA TRBV25-1 CASSAGTGVNYTF TGTGCCAGCAGTGCCGGGACAGGGGTTAACTACACCTTC
TRBJ1-5 NA many TRBV27 CASSLLNQPQHF TGTGCCAGCAGTTTACTCAATCAGCCCCAGCATTTT